Presented here are 11 T cell receptor beta chains from one specimen sequenced in a study of shared clonotypes between healthy human individuals (dated by TCRdb to 2018 to 2020). The library relied on the immunoSEQ multiplex PCR assay. The source is immuneACCESS, and TCRdb retained only in-frame sequences with V and J called. Part of the clones is not carried over; for the studies checked, unresolved V genes explain less than half of this, and the remainder is unexplained. This sample gives about 2 million clones in total; approximately 94% of them show up just once. Around 1.2% of the sample lies in the top ten. CD8 naive samples were CD45RO-negative cells positively selected for CCR7, giving a CD45RA+CCR7+ population that excluded TemRA cells. Sequencing was performed on naive CD8+ T cells sorted from blood. In the paper's terms, the cell subset or site label means: CD45RA+CCR7+. These receptors were collected from a man between 18 and 35 years old in good health.

The chain couples TRBV4-1 to TRBJ2-7, with 8 nucleotides matching TRBD2. The J segment lost 0 bases and the V segment lost 4 bases, leaving 2 bases of the junction unmatched. CDR1 is MGHRA and CDR2 is YSYEKL in the germline V gene. This CDR3 spans 14 amino acids. CDR3 sequence reads: CASSLAGNSYEQYF. For the CDR3, the DNA is TGCGCCAGCAGCCTAGCGGGGAACTCCTACGAGCAGTACTTC.

The chain couples TRBV5-5 to TRBJ2-1, with 7 nucleotides matching TRBD2. Looked up from germline, CDR1 is SGHKS and CDR2 is YYEKEE (reference sequence). The trim removed 0 bases at V and 12 bases at J, leaving 0 bases unmatched. The CDR3 spans 11 residues. The CDR3 DNA reads as TGTGCCAGCAGCTTGGGACTAGCGCAGTTCTTC. Translation: CASSLGLAQFF.

Points on this clone: The same CDR3 is also encoded by other DNA sequences in this sample. V gene TRBV7-9 combines with J gene TRBJ2-7; D is unresolved. Germline V gene data show CDR1 as SEHNR and CDR2 as FQNEAQ (reference sequence). The CDR3 totals 11 residues. Trimming shortened V by 2 bases and J by 4 bases, and 3 bases separated the two germline ends. This chain's CDR3 is CASSLLYEQYF. The CDR3 region has the DNA TGTGCCAGCAGCTTATTGTACGAGCAGTACTTC.

This chain links TRBV4-1 with TRBJ2-2; D perhaps matches TRBD1 (6 bases). V shed 4 bases and J shed 0 bases, with 9 bases lying between them. CDR3 length: 15 amino acids. Germline CDR1 and CDR2: MGHRA and YSYEKL. CDR3 coding DNA: TGCGCCAGCAGCCCAGGGACACCGAACACCGGGGAGCTGTTTTTT. Amino acids: CASSPGTPNTGELFF.

The CDR3 spells CASNTPWGDGANVLTF. In nucleotides, the CDR3 is TGTGCCAGCAATACTCCGTGGGGAGATGGGGCCAACGTCCTGACTTTC. The chain employs TRBV28 and TRBJ2-6, with a weak D call TRBD2 (5 bases). This CDR3 has 16 residues. Germline CDR1 and CDR2: MDHEN and SYDVKM. Trimming removed 7 bases at V and 3 bases at J, with 16 bases between.

V usage is TRBV27 and J usage is TRBJ2-7; D is undetermined. V lost 6 bases to trimming and J lost 2 bases, with 11 bases between them. CDR3 size: 13 residues. Germline assignment: CDR1 MNHEY and CDR2 SMNVEV (reference sequence). This CDR3 reads CASSFAATYEQYF. CDR3 DNA sequence: TGTGCCAGCAGCTTCGCAGCGACCTACGAGCAGTACTTC.

The chain couples TRBV29-1 to TRBJ2-7; TRBD2 agrees at 10 bases. The germline CDR1 and CDR2 sequences are SQVTM and ANQGSEA. CDR3 length equals 13 residues. Trimming took 7 bases from V and 2 from J; bases not matched to a gene: 5. The CDR3 bases are TGCAGCGCAGAACTAGCGGGAACCTACGAGCAGTACTTC. Translating gives CSAELAGTYEQYF.

The chain combines TRBV19 with TRBJ2-2; D might be TRBD1 or TRBD2, each matching 5 bases. This CDR3 contains 14 residues. Trimming pared 10 bases from V and 3 bases from J, leaving 15 bases between. Germline V gives CDR1 LNHDA, CDR2 SQIVND (reference sequence). CDR3 residues: CATRVRGYTGELFF. CDR3 DNA sequence: TGTGCCACCAGGGTGAGAGGGTACACCGGGGAGCTGTTTTTT.

About this clone: Other DNA sequences in the same sample also yield this CDR3. J is TRBJ2-7 and V is TRBV11-2; D uncertain. The CDR3 runs 13 residues. Germline V lookup: CDR1 SGHAT, CDR2 FQNNGV. V was pared by 5 bases and J by 2 bases, with 10 bases between. Here the CDR3 DNA reads TGTGCCAGCAGCGGTGGCACCCCCTACGAGCAGTACTTC. Its translation: CASSGGTPYEQYF.

The V call is TRBV9, the J call TRBJ1-1; D is unresolved. V lost 3 bases, J lost 1 base, and 16 bases lay in between. There are 16 residues in the CDR3. CDR1 SGDLS and CDR2 YYNGEE come from the germline V gene. CDR3 coding DNA: TGTGCCAGCAGCGGAGATCTCCGGACCCCGAACACTGAAGCTTTCTTT. Amino acids: CASSGDLRTPNTEAFF.

This clone was seen only once. This sequence joins TRBV10-3 and TRBJ2-5, with D uncertain. Germline lookup yields CDR1 ENHRY and CDR2 SYGVKD. This CDR3 is built from 12 residues. V lost 2 bases to trimming and J lost 5 bases, with 6 bases between them. The CDR3 sequence: CAISEPRETQYF. The CDR3 DNA sequence: TGTGCCATCAGTGAGCCGAGGGAGACCCAGTACTTC.